The 22 T cell receptor beta chains presented below share a single source sample, sequenced in a study of tumor and adjacent non-tumor tissue in lung cancer. This sample's RNA came from whole unsorted tissue. This non-tumor lung sample came from over 3 cm beyond the tumor edge. TCRbeta libraries were built with three rounds of nested PCR, modified from ARM-PCR. In TCRdb, the multiplex PCR reads were re-called with MiXCR into one record per CDR3 protein. The sample contains 80,000 or so distinct CDR3 sequences, roughly 80% of which appear only once. Sequenced sample: distant non-tumor lung tissue. The receptors were sampled from a man aged 60 to 75 with non-small cell lung cancer.

On this clonotype: Given a much more abundant clone one base away, this may be a read error. V usage is TRBV11-2 and J usage is TRBJ1-5; no reliable D call. Germline V lookup: CDR1 SGHAT, CDR2 FQNNGV. CDR3 size: 13 residues. V dropped 0 bases and J dropped 7 bases, with 7 bases sitting between them. The CDR3 region is CASSLDLKQPQHF. Written as DNA, the CDR3 is TGTGCCAGCAGCTTAGATCTAAAGCAGCCCCAGCATTTT.

This clonotype was recorded once. The conserved phenylalanine or tryptophan is not found at the CDR3 terminus, so this likely reflects a read error. The rearrangement uses TRBV20-1 and TRBJ2-2; 14 bases align to TRBD2. With 3 bases clipped from V and 12 bases from J, the junction kept 12 bases outside the gene matches. This CDR3 spans 16 amino acids. The V gene's germline CDR1 is DFQATT and CDR2 SNEGSKA (reference sequence). CDR3 amino acids: CSARGTSGGDTGKLFL. CDR3 DNA sequence: TGCAGTGCTAGGGGGACTAGCGGGGGAGACACTGGGAAGCTGTTTCTT.

Notes on this clonotype: One end of the junction does not line up with germline, which may come from a read error. The chain carries TRBV4-2 and TRBJ2-7, with a tentative D call TRBD2 (6 bases). CDR1 LGHNA and CDR2 YNFKEQ come from the germline V gene. This CDR3 has 15 residues. The DNA for the CDR3 is TGTGCCGGCAGCCAAGATTCGGGAGTCCCCTGCGAGCAGTACTTC. Amino acid sequence: CAGSQDSGVPCEQYF.

In its sample, this clonotype was seen once. A read error may account for a junction end that differs from germline. DNA of the CDR3: TGTGACAGCAGCTTAGTTCCAAAGGAAAGGCCCTCTGGGGCCAACGTGCTGACTTTC. It is translated as CDSSLVPKERPSGANVLTF. The genes are TRBV11-2 and TRBJ2-6, with a tentative D call TRBD1 (5 bases). CDR1 and CDR2 from the germline V gene are SGHAT and FQNNGV. This CDR3 is built from 19 residues.

As concerns this clonotype: A clone one base away is much larger, so this may be a read error. The chain combines TRBV5-1 with TRBJ2-3; D unresolved. Germline CDR1 is SGHRS and CDR2 is YFSETQ. This CDR3 is built from 14 residues. In DNA, the CDR3 is TGCGCCAGCAGCTTGGTACCAGATACAGATACGAAGTATTTT. Protein product: CASSLVPDTDTKYF. The entire variable domain, with the rest obtained from reference TRBV5-1 and TRBJ2-3, is as follows: KAGVTQTPRYLIKTRGQQVTLSCSPISGHRSVSWYQQTPGQGLQFLFEYFSETQRNKGNFPGRFSGRQFSNSRSEMNVSTLELGDSALYLCASSLVPDTDTKYFGPGTRLTVL.

This sequence joins TRBV20-1 and TRBJ2-1; TRBD2 is a possible D gene (6 bases). Germline lookup yields CDR1 DFQATT and CDR2 SNEGSKA (reference sequence). V was pared by 5 bases and J by 0 bases, with 17 bases between. The CDR3 covers 16 residues. CDR3 residues: CSARRGAGSSYNEQFF. The DNA of the CDR3 is TGCAGTGCTCGCCGGGGAGCGGGTAGCTCCTACAATGAGCAGTTCTTC.

This clonotype came up a few times. The rearrangement uses TRBV19 and TRBJ1-1, with 7 bases that match TRBD1. Per the germline V gene, CDR1 is LNHDA and CDR2 is SQIVND (reference sequence). This CDR3 has 14 amino acids. V shed 6 bases, J shed 3 bases, and the junction held 7 bases outside the gene matches. CDR3: CASSRQGRDTEAFF. The CDR3 nucleotides are TGTGCCAGTAGCCGACAGGGAAGGGACACTGAAGCTTTCTTT.

This clonotype was seen only once. The rearrangement uses TRBV5-6 and TRBJ1-5, with D perhaps TRBD1 (5 bases). Germline loops: CDR1 SGHDT, CDR2 YYEEEE. CDR3 size: 15 residues. Between the trimmed V and J ends, which lost 5 bases and 6 bases, there was a span of 18 bases. CDR3: CASRKIRGELQPQHF. CDR3 DNA sequence: TGTGCCAGCAGAAAAATTCGGGGGGAGCTTCAGCCCCAGCATTTT. The full variable domain, with the rest looked up from reference TRBV5-6 and TRBJ1-5, is DAGVTQSPTHLIKTRGQQVTLRCSPKSGHDTVSWYQQALGQGPQFIFQYYEEEERQRGNFPDRFSGHQFPNYSSELNVNALLLGDSALYLCASRKIRGELQPQHFGDGTRLSIL.

As for this clonotype: One end of the junction fails to match germline, which may point to a read error. This chain connects TRBV6-5 to TRBJ2-1; D possibly matches TRBD1 or TRBD2 (5 bases each). CDR3 length: 17 amino acids. The germline V gene encodes CDR1 MNHEY and CDR2 SVGAGI. The CDR3 spells CASSYGGSSGRYNKQFF. In nucleotides, the CDR3 is TGTGCCAGCAGTTATGGGGGTTCCAGCGGCAGGTACAATAAGCAGTTCTTC.

The V and J genes are TRBV12-3 or TRBV12-4 and TRBJ2-3; TRBD2 aligns across 8 bases. This CDR3 is built from 15 residues. V shed 5 bases, J shed 14 bases, and the junction held 18 bases outside the gene matches. The CDR3 DNA sequence: TGTGCCAGCAGTCGGGGGAGCGGGAGAGTCACGGGGCTGTATTTT. Translated: CASSRGSGRVTGLYF.

This clonotype occurred once. One end of the junction fails to match germline, which may point to a read error. DNA of the CDR3: TGCAGCGTTGAGGAAGTAGCTAACTATGGCTACGCCTTC. This translates into CSVEEVANYGYAF. V usage is TRBV29-1 and J usage is TRBJ1-2; D not certain. The germline gives CDR1 SQVTM, CDR2 ANQGSEA. The CDR3 runs 13 residues.

About this clonotype itself: The junction differs from germline at one of its ends, possibly a read error. The chain couples TRBV5-6 to TRBJ1-1; TRBD1 might be the D (6 bases). This CDR3 comprises 14 residues. CDR1 SGHDT and CDR2 YYEEEE come from the germline V gene. CDR3 in amino acids: CASSLGQLNSEAFF. CDR3 nucleotides: TGTGCCAGCAGCCTGGGACAATTGAACAGTGAAGCTTTCTTT.

With regard to this clonotype: The germline gene is not matched at one end of the junction; a read error may be the cause. The CDR3 spells CATHGGGSYNEQFF. The CDR3, as DNA: TGCGCCACCCATGGGGGCGGTTCCTATAATGAGCAGTTCTTC. The chain has TRBV10-2 and TRBJ2-1; D possibly corresponds to TRBD1 (6 bases). The CDR3 covers 14 residues. From germline, CDR1 is WSHSY and CDR2 SAAADI.

In regard to this clonotype: The junction differs from germline at one of its ends, possibly a read error. V usage is TRBV11-2 and J usage is TRBJ1-3; D gene uncertain. This CDR3 region has 16 residues. The germline gives CDR1 SGHAT, CDR2 FQNNGV. CDR3 protein: CTSSLPHAWAESTIYF. CDR3 nucleotides: TGTACCAGCAGCTTACCCCATGCATGGGCGGAGAGCACAATATATTTT.

This clonotype was observed a few times. J is TRBJ2-5 and V is TRBV28; D is ambiguous. V was cut by 6 bases and J by 6 bases, with 14 bases left in between. Looked up from germline, CDR1 is MDHEN and CDR2 is SYDVKM. The CDR3 loop spans 13 amino acids. The CDR3 reads CASSRGVGKTQYF. The CDR3 DNA is TGTGCCAGCAGCCGCGGTGTTGGGAAGACCCAGTACTTC.

This clonotype showed up just once. The junction shows a germline mismatch at one end, possibly a read error. This chain links TRBV4-1 with TRBJ1-2, with a tentative D call TRBD1 (5 bases). Germline V CDR1 and CDR2: MGHRA, YSYEKL. The CDR3 spans 15 residues. The DNA of the CDR3 is TGCGACAACAGCCAAGGCCGGGGACCTAACTATGGTTACACCTTC. It encodes CDNSQGRGPNYGYTF.

The chain carries TRBV4-1 and TRBJ2-5, with a weak D call TRBD1 (6 bases). The CDR3 runs 16 residues. V lost 1 base and J lost 5, with 17 bases in between. Germline-derived CDR1 and CDR2 are MGHRA and YSYEKL. The CDR3 bases are TGCGCCAGCAGCCAAGTGGGTGGGGGCCTGTCGGAGACCCAGTACTTC. Amino acids: CASSQVGGGLSETQYF.

Worth noting for this clonotype: This CDR3 is missing its conserved last phenylalanine or tryptophan, likely due to a read error. This rearrangement joins TRBV4-3 to TRBJ2-3; D ambiguous. The end of the DNA is better explained by TRBJ1-5, so the J call may be wrong. Looked up from germline, CDR1 is LGHNA and CDR2 is YSLEER. The CDR3 sequence is 20 residues long. The CDR3 DNA reads TGCGCCAGCAGCCAAGATCTGGCGACTAGCGGGAGGACTAGCGCAGATACGCAGCATTTG. Encoded protein: CASSQDLATSGRTSADTQHL.

The chain employs TRBV11-1 and TRBJ2-1; 8 nucleotides agree with TRBD1. CDR1 is SGHAT and CDR2 is FQDESV in the germline V gene (reference sequence). V shed 10 bases and J 0 bases; nucleotides not matched to a gene: 26. The CDR3 length is 21 residues. The CDR3 protein is CAISLASGRGLSRSSYNEQFF. DNA for the CDR3: TGTGCCATCAGTTTAGCTTCGGGCAGGGGGCTTAGTCGAAGCTCCTACAATGAGCAGTTCTTC.

CDR3 sequence reads: CASGLTLAGGNEQFF. The CDR3 region has the DNA TGTGCTAGTGGTTTGACGCTAGCGGGAGGTAATGAGCAGTTCTTC. V gene TRBV12-5 combines with J gene TRBJ2-1, with 11 bases identical to TRBD2. This CDR3 comprises 15 residues. With 2 bases clipped from V and 7 bases from J, the junction kept 4 bases outside the gene matches. Germline CDR1 reads LGHNT; CDR2 reads FRNRAP.

Concerning this clonotype: One end of the junction varies from germline; a read error may be responsible. The chain couples TRBV11-3 to TRBJ2-1; TRBD2 matches at 12 bases. This CDR3 spans 17 amino acids. Germline V gives CDR1 SGHNT, CDR2 YENEEA. The CDR3 coding sequence is TGTGCCAGCAGCTTAGATCGACTAGCGGGAGTAAACAATGAGCAGCTCTTC. It yields the protein CASSLDRLAGVNNEQLF.

This clonotype was seen at least ten times. J is TRBJ2-7 and V is TRBV6-5; a possible D gene is TRBD2 (6 bases). Per germline, CDR1 MNHEY and CDR2 SVGAGI. The CDR3 covers 14 residues. V gave up 0 bases and J gave up 1 base, with 7 bases separating them. The CDR3 here is CASSYSEGSYEQYF. The DNA of the CDR3 is TGTGCCAGCAGTTACTCGGAGGGGTCCTACGAGCAGTACTTC.